This T cell receptor beta chain comes out of a study of T-cell memory formation after mild COVID-19. Overall study findings and caveats: Contracting clones from day 15 to 85 showed balanced CD4/CD8; later expanders favored CD4+. Prior to infection, memory already included some responding clones, suggesting cross-reactive memory joined. Mostly located in CM and EM were contracting CD4+ clones, with contracting CD8+ clones located in EMRA.

As regards this clonotype: What it binds is unknown.

Trimming shortened V by 3 bases and J by 4 bases, and 10 bases separated the two germline ends. Germline V lookup: CDR1 DFQATT, CDR2 SNEGSKA (reference sequence). This CDR3 is 13 amino acids long. TCRdb processed the 5' RACE reads anew with MiXCR; each CDR3 protein has one entry. The table shows 400,000 to 500,000 distinct CDR3 sequences, with around 24% occurring only once. The rearrangement uses TRBV20-1 and TRBJ1-3; D gene unclear. What was sequenced was PBMCs or a T cell subset sorted from them (not recorded which). This receptor was obtained from an adult woman who had mild COVID-19 (a few samples of this study predate the infection). Cell type and time point are not known. CDR3 sequence (DNA): TGCAGTGCTAGTTTGGGTAACGGAAACACCATATATTTT. It yields the protein CSASLGNGNTIYF.